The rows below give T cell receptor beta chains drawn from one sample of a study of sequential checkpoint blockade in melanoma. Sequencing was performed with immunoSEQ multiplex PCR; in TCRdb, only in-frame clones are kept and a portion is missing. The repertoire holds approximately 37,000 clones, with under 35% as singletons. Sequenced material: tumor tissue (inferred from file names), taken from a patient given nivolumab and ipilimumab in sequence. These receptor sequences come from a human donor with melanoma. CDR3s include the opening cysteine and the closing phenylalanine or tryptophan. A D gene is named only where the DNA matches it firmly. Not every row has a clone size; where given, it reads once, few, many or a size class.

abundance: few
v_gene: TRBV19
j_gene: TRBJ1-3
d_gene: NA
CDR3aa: CASSPSAEAGNTIYF
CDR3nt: TGTGCCAGTAGTCCCTCCGCAGAGGCTGGAAACACCATATATTTT

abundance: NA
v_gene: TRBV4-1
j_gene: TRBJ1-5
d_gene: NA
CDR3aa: CASSRDRTNQPQHF
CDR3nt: TGCGCCAGCAGCCGTGACAGGACCAATCAGCCCCAGCATTTT

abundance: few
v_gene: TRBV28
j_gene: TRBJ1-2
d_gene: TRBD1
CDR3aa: CASRKPGQAFYGYTF
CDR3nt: TGTGCCAGCAGGAAGCCGGGACAGGCGTTCTATGGCTACACCTTC

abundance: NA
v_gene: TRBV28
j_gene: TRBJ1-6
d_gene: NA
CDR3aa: CATQGSNSPLHF
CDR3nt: TGTGCCACACAGGGTTCGAATTCACCCCTCCACTTT

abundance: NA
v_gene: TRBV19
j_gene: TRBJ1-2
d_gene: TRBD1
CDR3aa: CASNLQTGINGYTF
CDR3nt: TGTGCCAGTAATCTCCAGACAGGGATTAATGGCTACACCTTC

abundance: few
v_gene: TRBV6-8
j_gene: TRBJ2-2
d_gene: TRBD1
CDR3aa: CASRTTGSGGELFF
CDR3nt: TGTGCCAGCAGGACGACAGGGTCTGGCGGGGAGCTGTTTTTT

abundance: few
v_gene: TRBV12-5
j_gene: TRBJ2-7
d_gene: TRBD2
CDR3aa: CASGLGLAGAYEQYF
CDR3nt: TGTGCTAGTGGTTTGGGACTAGCGGGAGCCTACGAGCAGTACTTC

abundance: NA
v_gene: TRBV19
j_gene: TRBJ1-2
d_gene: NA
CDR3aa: CASSVRDRTNYGYTF
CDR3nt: TGTGCCAGTAGTGTCCGGGACCGTACTAACTATGGCTACACCTTC

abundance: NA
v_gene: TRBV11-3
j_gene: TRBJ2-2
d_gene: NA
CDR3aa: CASSLYMIPRGLFF
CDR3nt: TGTGCCAGCAGCTTGTATATGATCCCTCGGGGGCTGTTTTTT

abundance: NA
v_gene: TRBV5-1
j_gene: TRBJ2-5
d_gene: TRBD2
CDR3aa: CASSSRLAGVQETQYF
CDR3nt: TGCGCCAGCAGCTCCCGACTAGCGGGAGTACAAGAGACCCAGTACTTC

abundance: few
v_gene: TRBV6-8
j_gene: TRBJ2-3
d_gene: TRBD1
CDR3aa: CASSLGLTGGTDTQYF
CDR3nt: TGTGCCAGCAGTTTAGGTCTTACAGGGGGCACAGATACGCAGTATTTT

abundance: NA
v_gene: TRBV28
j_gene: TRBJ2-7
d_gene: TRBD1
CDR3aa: CASLPPPGQGAQEQYF
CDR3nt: TGTGCCAGCCTACCACCCCCGGGACAGGGGGCCCAAGAGCAGTACTTC

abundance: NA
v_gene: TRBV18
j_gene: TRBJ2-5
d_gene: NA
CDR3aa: CASSPTLSSYSQETQYF
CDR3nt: TGTGCCAGCTCACCTACCCTTAGTAGCTACTCCCAAGAGACCCAGTACTTC

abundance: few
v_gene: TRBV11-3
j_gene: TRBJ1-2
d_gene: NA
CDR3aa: CASSLPQGNNYGYTF
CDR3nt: TGTGCCAGCAGCTTACCACAGGGCAACAACTATGGCTACACCTTC

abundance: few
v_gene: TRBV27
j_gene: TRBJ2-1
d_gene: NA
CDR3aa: CASSSGVGEQFF
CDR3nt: TGTGCCAGCAGTTCGGGGGTCGGGGAGCAGTTCTTC

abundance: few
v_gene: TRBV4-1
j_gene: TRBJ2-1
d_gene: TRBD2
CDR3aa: CASSQASGRRGNEQFF
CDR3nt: TGCGCCAGCAGCCAAGCTAGCGGGAGGAGAGGCAATGAGCAGTTCTTC

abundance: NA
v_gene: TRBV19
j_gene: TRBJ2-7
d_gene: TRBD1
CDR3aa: CASTTRDRGSHEQYF
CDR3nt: TGTGCCAGTACTACGCGGGACAGGGGGTCCCACGAGCAGTACTTC

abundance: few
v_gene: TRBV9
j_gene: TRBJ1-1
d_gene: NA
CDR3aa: CASSVGGLTGILNTEAFF
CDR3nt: TGTGCCAGCAGCGTAGGAGGGTTAACAGGGATCCTGAACACTGAAGCTTTCTTT

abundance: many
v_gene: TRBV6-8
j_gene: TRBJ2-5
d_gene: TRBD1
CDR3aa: CASRRAGGGETQYF
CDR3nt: TGTGCCAGCCGCCGAGCAGGGGGCGGGGAGACCCAGTACTTC

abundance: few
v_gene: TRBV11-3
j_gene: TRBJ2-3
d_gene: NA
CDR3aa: CASSLGRAGFTDTQYF
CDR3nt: TGTGCCAGCAGCTTAGGTAGGGCGGGATTCACAGATACGCAGTATTTT

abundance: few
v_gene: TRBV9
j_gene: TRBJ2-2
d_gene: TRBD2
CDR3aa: CASSVSGGSFTGELFF
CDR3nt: TGTGCCAGCAGCGTGAGCGGGGGGTCCTTCACCGGGGAGCTGTTTTTT

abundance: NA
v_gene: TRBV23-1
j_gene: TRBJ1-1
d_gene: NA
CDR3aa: CASSLAENTEAFF
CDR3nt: TGCGCCAGCAGCTTGGCAGAGAACACTGAAGCTTTCTTT

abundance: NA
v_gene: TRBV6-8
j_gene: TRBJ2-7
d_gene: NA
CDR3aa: CASSYFPGKSYEQYF
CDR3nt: TGTGCCAGCAGTTACTTCCCAGGGAAATCCTACGAGCAGTACTTC

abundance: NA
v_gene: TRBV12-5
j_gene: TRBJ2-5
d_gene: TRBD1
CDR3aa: CASTQGTARGTQYF
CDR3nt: TGTGCCAGCACACAGGGGACAGCTCGTGGGACCCAGTACTTC

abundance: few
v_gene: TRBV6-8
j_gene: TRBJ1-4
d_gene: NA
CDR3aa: CASSGRGRTNEKLFF
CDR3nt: TGTGCCAGCAGTGGGCGCGGAAGGACTAATGAAAAACTGTTTTTT

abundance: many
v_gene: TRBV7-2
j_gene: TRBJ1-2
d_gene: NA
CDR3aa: CASSPGANYGYTF
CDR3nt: TGTGCCAGCAGCCCGGGGGCGAACTATGGCTACACCTTC

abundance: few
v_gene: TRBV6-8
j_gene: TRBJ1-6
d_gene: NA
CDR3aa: CAIRHRENNSPLHF
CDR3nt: TGTGCCATCCGGCACCGGGAGAATAATTCACCCCTCCACTTT

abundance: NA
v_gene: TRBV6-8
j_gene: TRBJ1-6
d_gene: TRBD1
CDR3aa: CASSSIGTGGSPLHF
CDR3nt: TGTGCCAGCAGTTCGATCGGGACAGGGGGTTCACCCCTCCACTTT

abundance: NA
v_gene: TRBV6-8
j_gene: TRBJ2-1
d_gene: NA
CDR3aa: CASSETPSPRDEQFF
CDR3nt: TGTGCCAGCAGCGAAACCCCTAGCCCGAGGGATGAGCAGTTCTTC

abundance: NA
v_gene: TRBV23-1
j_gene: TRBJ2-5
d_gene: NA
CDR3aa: CASSLNVLETQYF
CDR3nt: TGCGCCAGCAGCTTGAATGTTTTGGAGACCCAGTACTTC

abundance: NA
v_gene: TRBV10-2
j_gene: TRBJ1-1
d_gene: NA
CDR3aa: CASSMAGEIVAFF
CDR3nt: TGCGCCAGCAGCATGGCAGGGGAGATTGTAGCTTTCTTT

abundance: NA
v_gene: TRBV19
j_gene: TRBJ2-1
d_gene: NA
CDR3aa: CASSTWVARDNEQFF
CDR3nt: TGTGCCAGTAGTACCTGGGTAGCGAGAGACAATGAGCAGTTCTTC

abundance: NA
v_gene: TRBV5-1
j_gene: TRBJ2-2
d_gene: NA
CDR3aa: CASSLASSANTGELFF
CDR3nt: TGCGCCAGCAGCTTGGCCTCTTCGGCGAACACCGGGGAGCTGTTTTTT

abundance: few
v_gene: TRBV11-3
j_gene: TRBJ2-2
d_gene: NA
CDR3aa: CASSSTPYYGNTGELFF
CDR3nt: TGTGCCAGCAGCTCCACCCCTTACTACGGGAACACCGGGGAGCTGTTTTTT

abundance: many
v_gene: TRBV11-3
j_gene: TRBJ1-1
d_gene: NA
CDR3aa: CASSLDGRGTEAFF
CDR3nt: TGTGCCAGCAGCTTGGACGGACGGGGCACTGAAGCTTTCTTT

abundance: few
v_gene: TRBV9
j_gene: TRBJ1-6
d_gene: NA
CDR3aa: CASSPTHSTDSPLHF
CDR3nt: TGTGCCAGCAGCCCTACCCACTCGACGGATTCACCCCTCCACTTT

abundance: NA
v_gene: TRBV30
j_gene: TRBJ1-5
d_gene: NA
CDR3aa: CAWSEQGNQPQHF
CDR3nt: TGTGCCTGGAGTGAGCAGGGGAATCAGCCCCAGCATTTT

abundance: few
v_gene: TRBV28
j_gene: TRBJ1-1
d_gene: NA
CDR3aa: CASSFGSQGTEAFF
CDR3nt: TGTGCCAGCAGTTTTGGCTCCCAGGGGACTGAAGCTTTCTTT

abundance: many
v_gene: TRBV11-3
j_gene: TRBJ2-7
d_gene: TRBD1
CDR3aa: CASSFVGGQGPLEQYF
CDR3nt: TGTGCCAGCAGCTTCGTCGGGGGACAGGGACCTCTCGAGCAGTACTTC

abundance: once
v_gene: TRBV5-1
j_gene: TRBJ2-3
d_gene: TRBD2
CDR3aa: CASSLYSGGPTDTQYF
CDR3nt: TGCGCCAGCAGCTTGTATTCGGGAGGGCCCACAGATACGCAGTATTTT

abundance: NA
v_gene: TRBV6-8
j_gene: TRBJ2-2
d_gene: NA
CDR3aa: CASGRKANTGELFF
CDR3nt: TGTGCCAGCGGTCGGAAGGCGAACACCGGGGAGCTGTTTTTT

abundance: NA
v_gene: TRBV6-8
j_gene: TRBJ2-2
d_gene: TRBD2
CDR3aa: CASSLLFSGRDTGELFF
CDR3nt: TGTGCCAGCAGTCTTCTCTTTAGCGGGAGGGACACCGGGGAGCTGTTTTTT

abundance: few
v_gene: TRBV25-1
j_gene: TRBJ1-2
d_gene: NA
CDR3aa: CASSGPPWGYGYTF
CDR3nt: TGTGCCAGCAGTGGGCCCCCGTGGGGCTATGGCTACACCTTC

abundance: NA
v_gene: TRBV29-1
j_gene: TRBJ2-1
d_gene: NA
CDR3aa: CSGNYREWSSYNEQFF
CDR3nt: TGCAGCGGAAATTACAGGGAATGGTCCTCCTACAATGAGCAGTTCTTC

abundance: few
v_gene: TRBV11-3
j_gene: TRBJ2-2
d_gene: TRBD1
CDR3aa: CASRVAMGQGSTGELFF
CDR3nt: TGTGCCAGCAGAGTCGCTATGGGACAGGGCTCCACCGGGGAGCTGTTTTTT

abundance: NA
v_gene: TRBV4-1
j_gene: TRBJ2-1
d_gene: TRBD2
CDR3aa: CASSPNSSGRRGEQFF
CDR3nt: TGCGCCAGCAGCCCAAATTCTAGCGGGAGGCGGGGTGAGCAGTTCTTC

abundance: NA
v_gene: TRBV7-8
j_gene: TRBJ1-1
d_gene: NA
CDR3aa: CASSLLENTEAFF
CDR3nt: TGTGCCAGCAGCTTACTAGAGAACACTGAAGCTTTCTTT

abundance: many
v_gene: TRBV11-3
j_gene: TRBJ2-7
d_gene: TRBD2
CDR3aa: CASSFRGSGIYEQYF
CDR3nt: TGTGCCAGCAGCTTTCGGGGTAGCGGGATCTACGAGCAGTACTTC

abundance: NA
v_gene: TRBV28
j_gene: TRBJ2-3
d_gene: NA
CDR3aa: CASISAGGTDTQYF
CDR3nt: TGTGCCAGCATCTCCGCAGGAGGCACAGATACGCAGTATTTT

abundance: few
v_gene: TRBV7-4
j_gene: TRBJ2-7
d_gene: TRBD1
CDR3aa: CASSIKGGTGYEQYF
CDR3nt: TGTGCCAGCAGCATAAAAGGAGGGACAGGCTACGAGCAGTACTTC